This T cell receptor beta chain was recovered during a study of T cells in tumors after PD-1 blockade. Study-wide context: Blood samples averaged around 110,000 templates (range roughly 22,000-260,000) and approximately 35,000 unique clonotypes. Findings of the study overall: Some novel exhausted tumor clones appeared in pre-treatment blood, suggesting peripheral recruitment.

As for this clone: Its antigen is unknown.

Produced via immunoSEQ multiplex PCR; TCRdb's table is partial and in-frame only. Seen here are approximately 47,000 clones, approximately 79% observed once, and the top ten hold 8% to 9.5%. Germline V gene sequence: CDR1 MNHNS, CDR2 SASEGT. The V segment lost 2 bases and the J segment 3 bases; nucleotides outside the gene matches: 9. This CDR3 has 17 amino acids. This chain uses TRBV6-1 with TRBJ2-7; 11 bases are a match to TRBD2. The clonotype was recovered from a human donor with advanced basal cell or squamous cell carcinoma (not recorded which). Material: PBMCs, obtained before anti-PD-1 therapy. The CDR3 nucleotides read TGTGCCAGCAGTGAACCTTCCCCCGGGACTAGCGGCTACGAGCAGTACTTC. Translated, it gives CASSEPSPGTSGYEQYF.